A single sample gave rise to the 23 T cell receptor beta chains below, sequenced in a study of blood T cell repertoires in COVID-19. Profiled with immunoSEQ multiplex PCR; TCRdb holds only in-frame clones, not every one. The repertoire holds 35,000 or so clones, 90% seen once, with about an eighth in the top ten. Sequenced: peripheral blood. These receptor sequences come from a man in his 70s with acute or convalescent COVID-19.

The V call is TRBV5-4, the J call TRBJ2-1; tentatively, D is TRBD2 (6 bases). The CDR3 extends over 17 amino acids. With 3 bases removed from V and 0 bases from J, the gap between germline ends came to 16 bases. Looked up from germline, CDR1 is SGHNT and CDR2 is YYREEE (reference sequence). Written as DNA, the CDR3 is TGTGCCAGCAGCTCGGGCTTACTCGGGAGCTCCTACAATGAGCAGTTCTTC. This encodes CASSSGLLGSSYNEQFF.

The CDR3 DNA reads as TGTGCCAGCCAGACCGACTCTGGCGCCAAAAACATTCAGTACTTC. It yields the protein CASQTDSGAKNIQYF. This sequence joins TRBV6-6 and TRBJ2-4; D not resolved. Per germline, CDR1 MNHNY and CDR2 SVGAGI (reference sequence). Trimming took 8 bases from V and 1 from J, leaving 15 bases between them. The length of the CDR3 is 15 residues.

The chain carries TRBV6-5 and TRBJ1-2; TRBD1 matches at 10 bases. The CDR3 sequence is 15 residues long. Germline V gene lookup returns CDR1 MNHEY and CDR2 SVGAGI. J gave up 6 bases and V 5 bases, and 9 bases lay outside the gene matches. The CDR3 protein is CASSRTGQGTNGYTF. CDR3 coding DNA: TGTGCCAGCAGTCGAACGGGACAGGGGACGAATGGCTACACCTTC.

The rearrangement joins TRBV3-1 (or the pseudogene TRBV3-2) to TRBJ2-2; the D gene is possibly TRBD2 (6 bases). Germline lookup yields CDR1 LGHDT and CDR2 YNNKEL (reference sequence). The CDR3 spans 18 residues. V lost 4 bases, J lost 7 bases, and 25 bases lay in between. CDR3 sequence reads: CASSREEGINNQNGELFF. The DNA of the CDR3 is TGTGCCAGCAGCCGGGAGGAAGGGATAAACAATCAAAACGGGGAGCTGTTTTTT.

This clone has more than one count but fewer than ten. The chain employs TRBV7-6 and TRBJ2-7; 7 bases are a match to TRBD2. The CDR3 loop spans 15 amino acids. With 5 bases clipped from V and 5 bases from J, the junction kept 12 bases outside the gene matches. The germline V gene has CDR1 SGHVS and CDR2 FNYEAQ. The CDR3 sequence: CASSISRGLFHEQYF. The CDR3 DNA reads as TGTGCCAGCAGCATTTCTCGGGGACTATTCCACGAGCAGTACTTC.

The chain links TRBV4-2 to TRBJ2-3; 10 bases align to TRBD2. Germline values: CDR1 LGHNA, CDR2 YNFKEQ. The CDR3 extends over 17 amino acids. V lost 0 bases to trimming and J lost 0 bases; unmatched junction nucleotides: 3. In DNA form, the CDR3 reads TGTGCCAGCAGCCAAGAAACGACTAGCGGGAGCACAGATACGCAGTATTTT. Protein: CASSQETTSGSTDTQYF.

The rearrangement joins TRBV28 to TRBJ1-4; possible D gene TRBD1, 6 bases. V dropped 2 bases and J dropped 5 bases, with 18 bases sitting between them. Per germline, CDR1 MDHEN and CDR2 SYDVKM. CDR3 length: 17 residues. The CDR3 DNA sequence: TGTGCCAGCAGTTTAATAGGGCAGGGGCCCTACAATGAAAAACTGTTTTTT. Amino acid sequence: CASSLIGQGPYNEKLFF. The full variable domain, rest sourced from reference TRBV28 and TRBJ1-4, is DVKVTQSSRYLVKRTGEKVFLECVQDMDHENMFWYRQDPGLGLRLIYFSYDVKMKEKGDIPEGYSVSREKKERFSLILESASTNQTSMYLCASSLIGQGPYNEKLFFGSGTQLSVL.

The V and J genes are TRBV3-1 (or the pseudogene TRBV3-2) and TRBJ2-5; D gene unclear. Germline-derived CDR1 and CDR2 are LGHDT and YNNKEL (reference sequence). Between the trimmed V and J ends, which lost 10 bases and 3 bases, there was a span of 9 bases. The CDR3 has 11 amino acids. The chain's CDR3 is CATATKETQYF. The CDR3 bases are TGTGCCACCGCCACTAAAGAGACCCAGTACTTC.

J is TRBJ2-3 and V is TRBV9; TRBD1 agrees at 9 bases. Trimming took 0 bases from V and 4 from J; bases not matched to a gene: 6. Germline V CDR1 and CDR2: SGDLS, YYNGEE. This CDR3 spans 16 amino acids. The CDR3 nucleotides are TGTGCCAGCAGCGTAGCCGGACAGGGGATTTCAGATACGCAGTATTTT. Its translation is CASSVAGQGISDTQYF.

The chain recombines TRBV28 with TRBJ1-2; TRBD1 matches at 7 bases. Germline loops: CDR1 MDHEN, CDR2 SYDVKM. This CDR3 contains 15 residues. V gave up 2 bases and J gave up 0 bases; unmatched junction bases: 3. The CDR3 loop reads CASSLADRTNYGYTF. The CDR3 DNA follows: TGTGCCAGCAGTTTAGCGGACAGGACTAACTATGGCTACACCTTC.

V and J are TRBV28 and TRBJ2-1; TRBD2 aligns across 12 bases. This CDR3 is built from 22 residues. CDR1 is MDHEN, CDR2 SYDVKM, per germline. V shed 3 bases and J 0 bases; nucleotides not matched to a gene: 18. The CDR3 DNA sequence: TGTGCCAGCAGTTTCTCGGGGATGGCTAGCGGGAGGGAGGTTTACTCCTACAATGAGCAGTTCTTC. It codes for CASSFSGMASGREVYSYNEQFF.

This chain connects TRBV19 to TRBJ2-7; 9 bases map to TRBD2. J gave up 0 bases and V 3 bases, and 9 bases lay outside the gene matches. From germline, CDR1 is LNHDA and CDR2 SQIVND (reference sequence). The CDR3 spans 17 residues. The CDR3 reads CASSIGLAGWGSYEQYF. The CDR3 DNA follows: TGTGCCAGTAGTATCGGGCTAGCGGGATGGGGCTCCTACGAGCAGTACTTC. Full variable domain (outside the CDR3, taken from reference TRBV19 and TRBJ2-7): DGGITQSPKYLFRKEGQNVTLSCEQNLNHDAMYWYRQDPGQGLRLIYYSQIVNDFQKGDIAEGYSVSREKKESFPLTVTSAQKNPTAFYLCASSIGLAGWGSYEQYFGPGTRLTVT.

This chain uses TRBV7-3 with TRBJ2-4; 7 nucleotides agree with TRBD1. V lost 2 bases, J lost 15 bases, and 10 bases stayed unmatched. CDR3 size: 13 residues. Germline V lookup: CDR1 SGHTA, CDR2 FQGTGA. CDR3 loop: CASSLRQGLEWYF. The CDR3 region has the DNA TGTGCCAGCAGCTTACGACAGGGTTTGGAGTGGTACTTC.

The chain links TRBV19 to TRBJ1-6, with D possibly matching TRBD1 (6 bases). The length of the CDR3 is 14 residues. Trimming cost V 3 bases and J 7 bases, with 10 bases left between them. Germline V gene sequence: CDR1 LNHDA, CDR2 SQIVND (reference sequence). The CDR3, as DNA: TGTGCCAGTAGTATCGTAGACAGGAATTCACCCCTCCACTTT. Protein sequence: CASSIVDRNSPLHF.

The chain employs TRBV3-1 (or the pseudogene TRBV3-2) and TRBJ1-2; 7 nucleotides agree with TRBD1. V was pared by 4 bases and J by 4 bases, with 6 bases of the junction left unmatched. Germline CDR1 LGHDT, CDR2 YNNKEL (reference sequence). The CDR3 contains 14 residues. CDR3 DNA sequence: TGTGCCAGCAGCCCGCGGACAGGCGTCTATGGCTACACCTTC. It encodes CASSPRTGVYGYTF.

This chain connects TRBV6-5 to TRBJ1-1; TRBD1 aligns across 10 bases. The CDR3 contains 12 residues. Losses at the gene ends were 5 bases for V and 10 bases for J; bases not matched to a gene: 4. The germline gives CDR1 MNHEY, CDR2 SVGAGI. CDR3 sequence: CASSNDRGRAFF. The CDR3 DNA reads TGTGCCAGCAGTAACGACAGGGGGCGAGCTTTCTTT.

V and J are TRBV5-5 and TRBJ1-1; D ambiguous. Trimming took 0 bases from V and 4 from J, leaving 10 bases between them. This CDR3 is built from 14 residues. Germline-derived CDR1 and CDR2 are SGHKS and YYEKEE (reference sequence). CDR3 DNA sequence: TGTGCCAGCAGCTTGGCGTGGGCAAGCACTGAAGCTTTCTTT. Translation gives CASSLAWASTEAFF. Full variable domain (outside the CDR3, taken from reference TRBV5-5 and TRBJ1-1): DAGVTQSPTHLIKTRGQQVTLRCSPISGHKSVSWYQQVLGQGPQFIFQYYEKEERGRGNFPDRFSARQFPNYSSELNVNALLLGDSALYLCASSLAWASTEAFFGQGTRLTVV.

The chain recombines TRBV9 with TRBJ1-1; the D is unclear. CDR1 SGDLS and CDR2 YYNGEE come from the germline V gene. This CDR3 is 16 amino acids long. Trimming left V 0 bases short and J 1 base short, with 13 bases between. The CDR3 region has the DNA TGTGCCAGCAGCGTAGGCCCCCCCACTTCGAACACTGAAGCTTTCTTT. Its protein is CASSVGPPTSNTEAFF.

V is TRBV28 and J is TRBJ1-2; TRBD1 aligns across 11 bases. The CDR3 length is 15 residues. In germline, CDR1 is MDHEN, CDR2 SYDVKM. The J segment lost 4 bases and the V segment lost 1 base, leaving 2 bases of the junction unmatched. The CDR3 coding sequence is TGTGCCAGCAGTTTATTAGGGACAGGGGGCTATGGCTACACCTTC. Protein product: CASSLLGTGGYGYTF.

The rearrangement links TRBV3-1 (or the pseudogene TRBV3-2) to TRBJ2-1; perhaps TRBD2 as D (5 bases). The CDR3 consists of 12 residues. The V end was cut by 1 base, the J end by 14 bases, with 12 bases between. Germline V gives CDR1 LGHDT, CDR2 YNNKEL (reference sequence). CDR3 coding DNA: TGTGCCAGCAGCCAAGGACCACTAGTCGAGTTCTTC. It is translated as CASSQGPLVEFF.

V usage is TRBV9 and J usage is TRBJ1-4; 9 nucleotides match TRBD1. With V trimmed by 2 bases and J by 8 bases, 4 bases remained unmatched. Per the germline V gene, CDR1 is SGDLS and CDR2 is YYNGEE. The CDR3 covers 14 residues. CDR3 nucleotides: TGTGCCAGCAGCGTGGGACAGGGTGCAGAAAAACTGTTTTTT. Its translation is CASSVGQGAEKLFF.

The chain couples TRBV5-8 to TRBJ2-7; D is ambiguous. The CDR3 runs 14 residues. V lost 4 bases and J lost 2, with 13 bases in between. Germline CDR1 reads SGHTS; CDR2 reads YDEGEE. The CDR3 here is CASSLRDTTYEQYF. CDR3 bases: TGTGCCAGCAGCCTCCGCGACACGACCTACGAGCAGTACTTC.

CDR3 residues: CASSPETGTAYNEQFF. CDR3 in DNA: TGTGCCAGTAGTCCCGAGACTGGGACAGCGTACAATGAGCAGTTCTTC. The rearrangement links TRBV19 to TRBJ2-1; TRBD1 aligns across 7 bases. The germline V gene has CDR1 LNHDA and CDR2 SQIVND (reference sequence). The CDR3 is 16 residues long. After removal of 5 bases from V and 4 bases from J, the junction contained 11 bases not matched to a gene.